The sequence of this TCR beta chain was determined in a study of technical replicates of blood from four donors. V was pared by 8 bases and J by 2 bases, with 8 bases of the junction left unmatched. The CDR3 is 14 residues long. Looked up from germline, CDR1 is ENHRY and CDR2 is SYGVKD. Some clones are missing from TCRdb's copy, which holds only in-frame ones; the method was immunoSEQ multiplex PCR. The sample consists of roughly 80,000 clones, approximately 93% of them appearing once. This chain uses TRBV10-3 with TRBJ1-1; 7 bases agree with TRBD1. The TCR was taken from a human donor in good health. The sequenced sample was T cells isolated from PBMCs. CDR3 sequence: CAIRRDSLNTEAFF. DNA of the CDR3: TGTGCCATCCGAAGGGACAGCCTAAACACTGAAGCTTTCTTT.